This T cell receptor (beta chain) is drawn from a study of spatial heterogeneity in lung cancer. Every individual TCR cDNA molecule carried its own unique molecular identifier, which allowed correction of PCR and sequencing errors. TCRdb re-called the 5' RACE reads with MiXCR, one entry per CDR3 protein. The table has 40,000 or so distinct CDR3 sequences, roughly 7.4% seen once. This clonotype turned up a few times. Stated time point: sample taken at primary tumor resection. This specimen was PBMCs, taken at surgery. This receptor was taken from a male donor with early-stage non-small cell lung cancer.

DNA for the CDR3: TGCAGTGCTCTACCTGGGACAGGGAATTACAATGAGCAGTTCTTC. Amino acid sequence: CSALPGTGNYNEQFF. The V and J genes are TRBV20-1 and TRBJ2-1, with 9 nucleotides matching TRBD1. Germline V CDR1 and CDR2: DFQATT, SNEGSKA (reference sequence). V shed 5 bases, J shed 4 bases, and the junction held 9 bases outside the gene matches. The CDR3 runs 15 residues.